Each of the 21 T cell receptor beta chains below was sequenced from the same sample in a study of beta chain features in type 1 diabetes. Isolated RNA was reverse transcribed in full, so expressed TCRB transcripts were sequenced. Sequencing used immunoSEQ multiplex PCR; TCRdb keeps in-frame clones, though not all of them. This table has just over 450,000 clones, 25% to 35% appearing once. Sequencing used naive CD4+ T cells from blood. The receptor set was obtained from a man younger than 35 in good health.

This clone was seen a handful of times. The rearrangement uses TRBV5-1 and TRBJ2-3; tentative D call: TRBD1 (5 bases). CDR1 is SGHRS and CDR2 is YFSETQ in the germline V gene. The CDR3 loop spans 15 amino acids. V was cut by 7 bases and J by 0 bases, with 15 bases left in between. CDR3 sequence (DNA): TGCGCCAGCCAAGGTCCAGGGCAGAGCACAGATACGCAGTATTTT. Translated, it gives CASQGPGQSTDTQYF.

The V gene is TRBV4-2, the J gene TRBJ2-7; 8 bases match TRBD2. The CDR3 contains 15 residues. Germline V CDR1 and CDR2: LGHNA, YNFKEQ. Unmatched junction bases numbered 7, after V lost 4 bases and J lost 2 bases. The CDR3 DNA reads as TGTGCCAGCAGCCTTACTAGCGGAGAGGCCTACGAGCAGTACTTC. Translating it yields CASSLTSGEAYEQYF.

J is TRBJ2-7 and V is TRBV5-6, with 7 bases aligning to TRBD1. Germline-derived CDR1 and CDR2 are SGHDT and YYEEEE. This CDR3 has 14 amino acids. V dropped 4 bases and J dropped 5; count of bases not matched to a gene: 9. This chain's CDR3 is CASSDETGTHEQYF. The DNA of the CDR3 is TGTGCCAGCAGCGATGAGACAGGGACCCACGAGCAGTACTTC.

The CDR3 spells CASSINSPGEQYF. The CDR3 region has the DNA TGTGCCAGCAGTATCAACTCTCCGGGAGAGCAGTACTTC. The gene calls are TRBV11-1 and TRBJ2-7; D is perhaps TRBD2 (5 bases). Germline V lookup: CDR1 SGHAT, CDR2 FQDESV (reference sequence). This CDR3 has 13 residues. Trimming removed 6 bases at V and 7 bases at J, with 16 bases between. Variable domain in full (rest from reference TRBV11-1 and TRBJ2-7): EAEVAQSPRYKITEKSQAVAFWCDPISGHATLYWYRQILGQGPELLVQFQDESVVDDSQLPKDRFSAERLKGVDSTLKIQPAELGDSAMYLCASSINSPGEQYFGPGTRLTVT.

DNA of the CDR3: TGTGCCAGCATCCCATCGGACCGTTCCTACGAGCAGTACTTC. Its translation is CASIPSDRSYEQYF. This sequence joins TRBV28 and TRBJ2-7; no clear D gene. The germline gives CDR1 MDHEN, CDR2 SYDVKM. The CDR3 is made up of 14 amino acids. V was trimmed by 7 bases and J by 1 base, leaving 14 bases between them.

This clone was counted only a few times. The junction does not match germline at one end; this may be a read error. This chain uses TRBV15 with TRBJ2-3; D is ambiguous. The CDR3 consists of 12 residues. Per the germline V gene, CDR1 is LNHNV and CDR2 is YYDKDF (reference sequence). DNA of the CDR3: TGTGCCACCAGCAGAGATCGGTATCATCGATCTTTT. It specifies CATSRDRYHRSF.

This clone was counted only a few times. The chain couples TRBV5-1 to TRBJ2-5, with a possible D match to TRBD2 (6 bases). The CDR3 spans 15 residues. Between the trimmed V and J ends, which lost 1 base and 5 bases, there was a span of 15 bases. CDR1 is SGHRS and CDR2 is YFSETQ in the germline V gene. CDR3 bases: TGCGCCAGCAGCTTGATTCCGTCTCGGGAGGAGACCCAGTACTTC. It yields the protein CASSLIPSREETQYF.

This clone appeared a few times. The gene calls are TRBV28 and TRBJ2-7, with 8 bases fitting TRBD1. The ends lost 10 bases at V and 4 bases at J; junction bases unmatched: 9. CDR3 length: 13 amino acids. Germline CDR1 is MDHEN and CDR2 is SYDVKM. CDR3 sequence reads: CAIKDRVRYEQYF. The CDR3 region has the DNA TGTGCCATCAAGGACAGGGTAAGGTACGAGCAGTACTTC.

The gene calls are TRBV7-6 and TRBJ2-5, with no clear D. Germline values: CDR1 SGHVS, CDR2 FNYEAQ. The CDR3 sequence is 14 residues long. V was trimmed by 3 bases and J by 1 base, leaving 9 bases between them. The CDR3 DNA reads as TGTGCCAGCAGCTTGGCGGAAGCCCAAGAGACCCAGTACTTC. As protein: CASSLAEAQETQYF.

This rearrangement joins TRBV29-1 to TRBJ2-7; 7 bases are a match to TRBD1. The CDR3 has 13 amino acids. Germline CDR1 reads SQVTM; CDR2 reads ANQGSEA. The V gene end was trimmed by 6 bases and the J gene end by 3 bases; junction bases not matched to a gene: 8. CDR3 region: CSVRGRFGYEQYF. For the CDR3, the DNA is TGCAGCGTCAGGGGGAGATTTGGCTACGAGCAGTACTTC.

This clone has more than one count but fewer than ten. CDR3 bases: TGTGCCTGGAGTGTAAACGGGCGCGGCTACACCTTC. Protein product: CAWSVNGRGYTF. V and J are TRBV30 and TRBJ1-2; D call uncertain. Germline values: CDR1 GTSNPN, CDR2 SVGIG (reference sequence). The V end was cut by 0 bases, the J end by 8 bases, with 10 bases between. The CDR3 is 12 amino acids.

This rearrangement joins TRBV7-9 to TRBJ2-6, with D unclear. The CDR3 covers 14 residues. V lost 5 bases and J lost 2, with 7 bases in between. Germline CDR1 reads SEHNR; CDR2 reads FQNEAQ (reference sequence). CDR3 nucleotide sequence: TGTGCCAGCAGCAACGGACCTGGGGCCAACGTCCTGACTTTC. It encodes CASSNGPGANVLTF.

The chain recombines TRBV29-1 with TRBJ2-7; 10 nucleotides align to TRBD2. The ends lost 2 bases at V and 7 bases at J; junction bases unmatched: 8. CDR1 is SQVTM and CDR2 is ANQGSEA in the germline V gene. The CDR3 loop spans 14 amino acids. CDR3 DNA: TGCAGCGTTGAAACCCTAGCGGGAGTGAGGGAGCAGTACTTC. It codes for CSVETLAGVREQYF.

CDR3 in amino acids: CASSRGAGKETQYF. CDR3 DNA sequence: TGCGCCAGCAGCCGAGGCGCAGGGAAAGAGACCCAGTACTTC. The chain is built from TRBV5-1 and TRBJ2-5, with D possibly being TRBD1 (5 bases). Trimming left V 4 bases short and J 3 bases short, with 13 bases between. The CDR3 extends over 14 amino acids. CDR1 is SGHRS and CDR2 is YFSETQ in the germline V gene.

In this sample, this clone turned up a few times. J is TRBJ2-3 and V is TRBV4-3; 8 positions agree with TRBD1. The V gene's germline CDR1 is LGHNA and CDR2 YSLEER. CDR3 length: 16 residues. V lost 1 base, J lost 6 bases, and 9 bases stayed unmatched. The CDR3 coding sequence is TGCGCCAGCAGCCAAGGCCTCAGGGGGCTTGGTGATACGCAGTATTTT. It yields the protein CASSQGLRGLGDTQYF.

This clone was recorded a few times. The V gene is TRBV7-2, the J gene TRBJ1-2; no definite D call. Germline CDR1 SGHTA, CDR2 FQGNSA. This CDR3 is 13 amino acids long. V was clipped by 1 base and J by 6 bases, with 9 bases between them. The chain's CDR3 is CASSLELLHGYTF. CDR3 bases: TGTGCCAGCAGCTTAGAACTTCTCCATGGCTACACCTTC.

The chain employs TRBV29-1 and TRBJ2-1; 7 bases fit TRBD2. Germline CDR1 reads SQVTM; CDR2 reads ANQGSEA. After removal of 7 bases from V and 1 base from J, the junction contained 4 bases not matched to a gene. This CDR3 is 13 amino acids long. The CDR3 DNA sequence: TGCAGCGCTACTAGCGAATCCTACAATGAGCAGTTCTTC. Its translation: CSATSESYNEQFF.

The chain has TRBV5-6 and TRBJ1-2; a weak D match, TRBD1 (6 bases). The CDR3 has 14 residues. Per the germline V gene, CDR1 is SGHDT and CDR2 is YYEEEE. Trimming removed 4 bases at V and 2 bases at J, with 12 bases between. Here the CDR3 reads CASSRDGGNYGYTF. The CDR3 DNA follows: TGTGCCAGCAGCAGAGATGGGGGCAACTATGGCTACACCTTC.

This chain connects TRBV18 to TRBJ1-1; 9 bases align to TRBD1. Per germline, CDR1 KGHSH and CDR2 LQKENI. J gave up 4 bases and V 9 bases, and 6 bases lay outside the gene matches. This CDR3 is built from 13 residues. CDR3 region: CASHTGGVTEAFF. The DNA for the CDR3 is TGTGCCAGTCATACAGGGGGCGTCACTGAAGCTTTCTTT.

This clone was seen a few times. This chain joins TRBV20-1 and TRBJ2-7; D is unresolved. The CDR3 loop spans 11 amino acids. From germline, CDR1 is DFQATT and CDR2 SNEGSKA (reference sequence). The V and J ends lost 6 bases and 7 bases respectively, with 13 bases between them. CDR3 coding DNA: TGCAGTGCCGCCTACTGGGTTGAGCAGTACTTC. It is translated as CSAAYWVEQYF.

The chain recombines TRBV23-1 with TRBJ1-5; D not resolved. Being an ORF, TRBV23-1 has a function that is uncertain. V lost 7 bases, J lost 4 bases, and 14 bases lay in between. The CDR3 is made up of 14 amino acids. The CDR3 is CASKSDGMNQPQHF. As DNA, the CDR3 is TGCGCCAGCAAATCGGACGGAATGAATCAGCCCCAGCATTTT.